Below are 20 T cell receptor beta chains sequenced from a single sample in a study of T-cell reconstitution after alpha-beta-depleted transplantation in children (dated by TCRdb to the mid-2010s). According to the study, the label for this sample's time point signals: day 60 (about 2 months) after transplantation. What this sample's treatment or condition label stands for: allogeneic hematopoietic cell transplantation with graft depleted of TCRalphabeta T cells and CD19 B cells. The library was built by means of PCR. The instrument was an Illumina HiSeq 2500. TCR library preparation used molecular barcoding, with unique molecular identifiers applied to normalize quantification of the TCRbeta repertoire. TCRdb's own reprocessing of the public reads used fastp at Q25 and MiXCR and kept productive beta chains. Rows with one shared CDR3 protein collapse into an entry with the most common genes and DNA. The sample has about 100,000 distinct CDR3 sequences on record, approximately 6% of them singletons. Around 5.6% of the sample lies in the top ten.

The sequencing used PBMCs, mostly from graft donor cells, collected 60 days after TCRalphabeta/CD19-depleted stem cell transplant. The receptors were gathered from a female patient aged 2-9 years who had a stem cell transplant for Fanconi anemia, so the T cells may come from the graft donor.

V usage is TRBV28 and J usage is TRBJ2-7, with 13 bases identical to TRBD2. The CDR3 sequence is 16 residues long. Germline trimming cut 4 bases from V and 1 base from J; bases unmatched to any gene: 4. The germline V gene encodes CDR1 MDHEN and CDR2 SYDVKM. CDR3 sequence: CASSSGLAGVSYEQYF. The CDR3 DNA sequence: TGTGCCAGCAGTTCCGGACTAGCGGGAGTTTCCTACGAGCAGTACTTC.

The chain carries TRBV28 and TRBJ2-5, with 9 bases identical to TRBD1. The J segment lost 3 bases and the V segment lost 6 bases, leaving 2 bases of the junction unmatched. Germline V lookup: CDR1 MDHEN, CDR2 SYDVKM. The CDR3 has 13 residues. The CDR3 protein is CASRRQGEETQYF. CDR3 DNA sequence: TGTGCCAGCAGGAGACAGGGGGAAGAGACCCAGTACTTC.

In its sample, this clonotype was seen a few times. V and J are TRBV2 and TRBJ1-5, with 7 bases matching TRBD1. The CDR3 spans 15 residues. The V gene end was trimmed by 5 bases and the J gene end by 0 bases; junction bases not matched to a gene: 4. Germline assignment: CDR1 SNHLY and CDR2 FYNNEI. The CDR3 DNA follows: TGTGCCAGCAGTCGGGGACAGTATAGCAATCAGCCCCAGCATTTT. Translating gives CASSRGQYSNQPQHF.

This clonotype was seen at least ten times. The rearrangement links TRBV27 to TRBJ2-1; the D is unclear. This CDR3 is built from 17 residues. The V end was cut by 6 bases, the J end by 0 bases, with 18 bases between. Germline V gene data show CDR1 as MNHEY and CDR2 as SMNVEV (reference sequence). CDR3 amino acids: CASRVVDGSNSYNEQFF. The CDR3 DNA sequence: TGTGCCAGCAGGGTAGTGGACGGGTCAAACTCCTACAATGAGCAGTTCTTC.

In its sample, this clonotype was seen many times. V usage is TRBV18 and J usage is TRBJ2-3, with 7 bases fitting TRBD1. Per the germline V gene, CDR1 is KGHSH and CDR2 is LQKENI. The CDR3 loop spans 16 amino acids. V gave up 1 base and J gave up 6 bases; unmatched junction bases: 10. The CDR3 is CASSPLGQTNGDTQYF. CDR3 sequence (DNA): TGTGCCAGCTCACCACTGGGACAGACTAATGGGGATACGCAGTATTTT.

Many counts were recorded for this clonotype. The CDR3: CASSRQNEQYF. CDR3 nucleotides: TGTGCCAGCAGCCGGCAGAACGAGCAGTACTTC. V and J are TRBV7-9 and TRBJ2-7; D remains unclear. Trimming cost V 5 bases and J 5 bases, with 7 bases left between them. The germline CDR1 and CDR2 sequences are SEHNR and FQNEAQ (reference sequence). The CDR3 sequence is 11 residues long.

This clonotype was picked up many times. V and J are TRBV7-6 and TRBJ2-7; TRBD1 might be the D (5 bases). V was pared by 5 bases and J by 9 bases, with 14 bases between. Germline V gives CDR1 SGHVS, CDR2 FNYEAQ. CDR3 length: 12 residues. DNA for the CDR3: TGTGCCAGCAGCCCAGACAGCTCTCCGCAGTACTTC. Translation gives CASSPDSSPQYF.

This clonotype was picked up a small number of times. This chain connects TRBV28 to TRBJ2-5, with 8 bases identical to TRBD1. Trimming at V came to 9 bases and at J to 2 bases, leaving 14 bases not matched to a gene. The CDR3 consists of 16 residues. Looked up from germline, CDR1 is MDHEN and CDR2 is SYDVKM. The CDR3 DNA sequence: TGTGCCAGAACGGACAGGGACCCCTTCACTCAAGAGACCCAGTACTTC. Its translation: CARTDRDPFTQETQYF.

This chain links TRBV10-3 with TRBJ2-2; D is uncertain. The germline V gene encodes CDR1 ENHRY and CDR2 SYGVKD. Trimming took off 0 bases at V and 3 bases at J, with 11 bases between the two ends. CDR3 length equals 16 residues. CDR3 in DNA: TGTGCCATCAGTGAGTCTTTTGACAAGCACACCGGGGAGCTGTTTTTT. Protein sequence: CAISESFDKHTGELFF.

This clonotype was observed a handful of times. This rearrangement joins TRBV5-1 to TRBJ2-1; unclear D gene. CDR3 length: 14 residues. Deletions cut 4 bases from V and 0 bases from J, with 8 bases between. Germline CDR1 SGHRS, CDR2 YFSETQ. The CDR3: CASSEIGSYNEQFF. The DNA of the CDR3 is TGCGCCAGCAGCGAGATAGGCTCCTACAATGAGCAGTTCTTC.

This clonotype was seen many times. This sequence joins TRBV5-6 and TRBJ2-3, with TRBD2 identical over 9 bases. Germline CDR1 and CDR2: SGHDT and YYEEEE. This CDR3 has 16 amino acids. V lost 0 bases to trimming and J lost 2 bases; unmatched junction nucleotides: 4. CDR3 sequence reads: CASSLVLAGSTDTQYF. The CDR3 coding sequence is TGTGCCAGCAGCTTGGTTCTAGCGGGGTCCACAGATACGCAGTATTTT.

A few counts support this clonotype. The CDR3 nucleotides read TGCGCCAGCAGTGAAGGGCTAGCGGGCCTCTACGAGCAGTACTTC. This encodes CASSEGLAGLYEQYF. J is TRBJ2-7 and V is TRBV10-1; 8 positions match TRBD2. This CDR3 comprises 15 residues. CDR1 WNHNN and CDR2 SYGVQD come from the germline V gene (reference sequence). With V trimmed by 3 bases and J by 3 bases, 7 bases remained unmatched.

This clonotype was counted only a few times. The rearrangement joins TRBV19 to TRBJ2-1; the D is unclear. Deletions cut 5 bases from V and 7 bases from J, with 12 bases between. This CDR3 region has 13 residues. Germline V gives CDR1 LNHDA, CDR2 SQIVND (reference sequence). The DNA for the CDR3 is TGTGCCAGTAGTGGCCCCGGTCAAAATGAGCAGTTCTTC. It yields the protein CASSGPGQNEQFF.

This clonotype has at least ten counts. The chain uses TRBV21-1 and TRBJ2-2; TRBD2, as called in the table, went unchecked against the DNA. TRBV21-1 is given as a pseudogene. This CDR3 is built from 18 residues. The CDR3 DNA reads as TGTGCCAGCAGCATTGGACTAGCGGGAGGGAAGAACACCGGGGAGCTGTTTTTT. Amino acid sequence: CASSIGLAGGKNTGELFF.

This clonotype was seen ten or more times. The rearrangement joins TRBV12-3 or TRBV12-4 to TRBJ2-3; D may be TRBD2 (5 bases). The CDR3 has 16 amino acids. The V end was cut by 5 bases, the J end by 0 bases, with 15 bases between. Here the CDR3 DNA reads TGTGCCAGCAGTCCCGATCTAGCCCCTAGCACAGATACGCAGTATTTT. Translated: CASSPDLAPSTDTQYF.

The rearrangement uses TRBV7-9 and TRBJ1-1, with D possibly matching TRBD1 (5 bases). The V end lost 7 bases, the J end lost 5 bases, and 20 bases lay between the germline ends. CDR1 and CDR2 from the germline V gene are SEHNR and FQNEAQ (reference sequence). This CDR3 comprises 15 residues. The CDR3 reads CASNPGTAGRTEAFF. The DNA of the CDR3 is TGTGCCAGCAACCCGGGGACCGCAGGGAGGACTGAAGCTTTCTTT.

This clonotype has ten or more counts. The chain has TRBV18 and TRBJ2-5, with 8 bases lining up with TRBD2. Germline V gene lookup returns CDR1 KGHSH and CDR2 LQKENI. After removal of 1 base from V and 2 bases from J, the junction contained 12 bases not matched to a gene. CDR3 size: 18 residues. The CDR3 DNA is TGTGCCAGCTCACCACTTCCCGGGAGGGCGAGTCTACAAGAGACCCAGTACTTC. Amino acids: CASSPLPGRASLQETQYF.

At least ten counts were recorded for this clonotype. The gene calls are TRBV7-9 and TRBJ2-7; D is uncertain. The V and J ends lost 1 base and 5 bases respectively, with 15 bases between them. Germline CDR1 reads SEHNR; CDR2 reads FQNEAQ (reference sequence). The CDR3 has 15 amino acids. CDR3: CASSLVRRALHEQYF. Written as DNA, the CDR3 is TGTGCCAGCAGCTTAGTTCGTCGGGCCCTCCACGAGCAGTACTTC.

In this sample, this clonotype turned up many times. The V call is TRBV21-1, the J call TRBJ2-1. TRBV21-1 is recorded as a pseudogene. There are 9 residues in the CDR3. The CDR3 reads CASSNEQFF. DNA of the CDR3: TGTGCCAGCAGCAATGAGCAGTTCTTC.

There are many counts of this clonotype. The gene calls are TRBV5-5 and TRBJ2-5, with TRBD2 identical over 10 bases. Trimming removed 4 bases from V and 3 bases from J; junction bases left unmatched: 3. CDR1 and CDR2 from the germline V gene are SGHKS and YYEKEE (reference sequence). The CDR3 totals 14 residues. In nucleotides, the CDR3 is TGTGCCAGCAGCCATGGGACTAGCGAAGAGACCCAGTACTTC. Translating it yields CASSHGTSEETQYF.